A few counts support the clone carrying this TCR beta chain. As handled by the study authors: Amplification of reference gene primers was used by the study to estimate nucleated cell counts. Here immunoSEQ multiplex PCR was the method, and the copy in TCRdb shows in-frame clones only, minus some. That table supplies the V and J calls and clone size; D and trimming were determined from the DNA. The sample contains approximately 110,000 clones, roughly 80% of which appear only once. The sample belongs to a study of blood T cell repertoires in COVID-19. Overall study: From the United States, Italy and Spain came samples of acute and convalescent COVID-19. From T cells, B-cell-depleted T cells, or PBMCs came the material, which was cDNA or gDNA.

Trimming removed 4 bases at V and 6 bases at J, with 14 bases between. Per germline, CDR1 SGHAT and CDR2 FQNNGV. The CDR3 loop spans 14 amino acids. The V and J genes are TRBV11-2 and TRBJ2-3; D ambiguous. This clonotype originated in a woman aged 70 to 79 with acute or convalescent COVID-19. The specimen sequenced was peripheral blood. The CDR3 region has the DNA TGTGCCAGCAGCTCACCAAGCCCGGTCGATACGCAGTATTTT. This sequence encodes CASSSPSPVDTQYF. Drawing the rest from reference TRBV11-2 and TRBJ2-3, the complete variable domain is EAGVAQSPRYKIIEKRQSVAFWCNPISGHATLYWYQQILGQGPKLLIQFQNNGVVDDSQLPKDRFSAERLKGVDSTLKIQPAKLEDSAVYLCASSSPSPVDTQYFGPGTRLTVL.